The 23 T cell receptor beta chains listed next were all sequenced from one sample in a study of shared clonotypes between healthy human individuals. Using immunoSEQ multiplex PCR, the repertoire was profiled, and TCRdb retains in-frame clones only, with some absent. The repertoire holds 2 million to 2.5 million clones, with approximately 93% as singletons. Sequences were obtained from naive CD4+ T cells from PBMCs. This sample's subset: CD45RA+ positively selected. The receptor set was obtained from a man between 18 and 35 years old in good health. Some clones in this sample may be carry-over from other donors' samples.

The V call is TRBV29-1, the J call TRBJ2-7; D is tentatively TRBD1 or TRBD2 (5 bases each). Per germline, CDR1 SQVTM and CDR2 ANQGSEA. This CDR3 has 14 amino acids. The V end lost 5 bases, the J end lost 2 bases, and 16 bases lay between the germline ends. For the CDR3, the DNA is TGCAGCGTTCTTTGGGGGTCCCGCACCTACGAGCAGTACTTC. This translates into CSVLWGSRTYEQYF.

This clone is a singleton in its sample. The rearrangement joins TRBV10-3 to TRBJ1-4; D gene uncertain. The CDR3 loop spans 15 amino acids. V shed 4 bases and J shed 0 bases, with 9 bases lying between them. Germline lookup yields CDR1 ENHRY and CDR2 SYGVKD. CDR3 DNA: TGTGCCATCAGTGGGTCACTCTCAACTAATGAAAAACTGTTTTTT. It translates to CAISGSLSTNEKLFF.

The V call is TRBV27, the J call TRBJ1-6; D might be TRBD1 (6 bases). V was cut by 1 base and J by 7 bases, with 11 bases left in between. The CDR3 has 15 residues. CDR1 is MNHEY, CDR2 SMNVEV, per germline (reference sequence). CDR3 nucleotides: TGTGCCAGCAGTTTATACAGGGTCGGCAATTCACCCCTCCACTTT. Encoded protein: CASSLYRVGNSPLHF.

The J gene is TRBJ1-1, the V gene TRBV7-3; D possibly corresponds to TRBD1 (5 bases). This CDR3 comprises 18 residues. The V gene's germline CDR1 is SGHTA and CDR2 FQGTGA. Trimming took off 7 bases at V and 5 bases at J, with 29 bases between the two ends. For the CDR3, the DNA is TGTGCCAGCACTAATGGGAGGCAGGGTTTATTCAGGCCGACTGAAGCTTTCTTT. Translation: CASTNGRQGLFRPTEAFF.

The sample holds a few counts of this clone. This rearrangement joins TRBV5-6 to TRBJ1-2; unclear D gene. CDR1 is SGHDT, CDR2 YYEEEE, per germline. Trimming took off 4 bases at V and 8 bases at J, with 12 bases between the two ends. This CDR3 is 12 amino acids long. CDR3 loop: CASSGHAVGYTF. For the CDR3, the DNA is TGTGCCAGCAGCGGCCACGCGGTGGGCTACACCTTC. Based on the CDR3 plus reference TRBV5-6 and TRBJ1-2, the full variable domain is DAGVTQSPTHLIKTRGQQVTLRCSPKSGHDTVSWYQQALGQGPQFIFQYYEEEERQRGNFPDRFSGHQFPNYSSELNVNALLLGDSALYLCASSGHAVGYTFGSGTRLTVV.

The genes are TRBV4-3 and TRBJ2-1; unclear D gene. V lost 0 bases, J lost 5 bases, and 11 bases lay in between. CDR3 length equals 15 residues. Germline CDR1 LGHNA, CDR2 YSLEER. DNA of the CDR3: TGCGCCAGCAGCCAAGATAATGCCGACCACAATGAGCAGTTCTTC. Protein product: CASSQDNADHNEQFF.

The chain uses TRBV18 and TRBJ2-5; D uncertain. Trimming left V 1 base short and J 0 bases short, with 9 bases between. CDR3 length: 15 residues. From germline, CDR1 is KGHSH and CDR2 LQKENI. The CDR3 DNA follows: TGTGCCAGCTCACCACAGCTGGCAGACCAAGAGACCCAGTACTTC. It encodes CASSPQLADQETQYF.

V is TRBV7-6 and J is TRBJ1-4; the D gene is possibly TRBD1 (5 bases). Germline CDR1 is SGHVS and CDR2 is FNYEAQ. CDR3 size: 15 residues. V gave up 2 bases and J gave up 8 bases, with 15 bases separating them. DNA for the CDR3: TGTGCCAGCAGCTTACTGGCGGGTCGGGGGGAAAAACTGTTTTTT. It yields the protein CASSLLAGRGEKLFF.

V and J are TRBV5-6 and TRBJ2-7; TRBD2 matches at 11 bases. This CDR3 spans 18 amino acids. V shed 1 base, J shed 2 bases, and the junction held 11 bases outside the gene matches. Looked up from germline, CDR1 is SGHDT and CDR2 is YYEEEE. CDR3 protein: CASSLYGVTSGTAYEQYF. CDR3 DNA: TGTGCCAGCAGCTTGTATGGGGTGACTAGCGGGACGGCCTACGAGCAGTACTTC.

V gene TRBV30 combines with J gene TRBJ2-3, with 12 bases lining up with TRBD2. CDR1 is GTSNPN, CDR2 SVGIG, per germline (reference sequence). The CDR3 runs to 16 residues. Trimming took 2 bases from V and 0 from J; bases not matched to a gene: 3. DNA for the CDR3: TGTGCCTGGAGTAAGGGACTAGCGGGCAGCACAGATACGCAGTATTTT. Translating it yields CAWSKGLAGSTDTQYF.

The chain employs TRBV7-2 and TRBJ2-5; D gene unclear. V gave up 2 bases and J gave up 5 bases, with 9 bases separating them. Germline CDR1 is SGHTA and CDR2 is FQGNSA. This CDR3 is 13 amino acids long. CDR3 bases: TGTGCCAGCAGCTTATTTATTCTCGAGACCCAGTACTTC. This translates into CASSLFILETQYF.

The chain links TRBV5-1 to TRBJ2-5; 9 nucleotides align to TRBD2. The V and J ends lost 0 bases and 4 bases, in that order; junction bases with no gene match: 4. The CDR3 is 15 amino acids. CDR1 is SGHRS, CDR2 YFSETQ, per germline. The CDR3 DNA reads TGCGCCAGCAGCTTGGATGCGGGAGGGCGAGAGACCCAGTACTTC. This sequence encodes CASSLDAGGRETQYF. Drawing the rest from reference TRBV5-1 and TRBJ2-5, the complete variable domain is KAGVTQTPRYLIKTRGQQVTLSCSPISGHRSVSWYQQTPGQGLQFLFEYFSETQRNKGNFPGRFSGRQFSNSRSEMNVSTLELGDSALYLCASSLDAGGRETQYFGPGTRLLVL.

The rearrangement links TRBV5-1 to TRBJ2-7, with D unresolved. The CDR3 contains 13 residues. The V and J ends lost 4 bases and 6 bases respectively, with 14 bases between them. Germline V gene data show CDR1 as SGHRS and CDR2 as YFSETQ. CDR3: CASSPSGVREQYF. The CDR3 region has the DNA TGCGCCAGCAGCCCCTCTGGGGTCCGCGAGCAGTACTTC.

This clone was seen more than once but under ten times. The V and J genes are TRBV10-3 and TRBJ1-2, with D possibly matching TRBD1 (5 bases). V gave up 6 bases and J gave up 5 bases, with 19 bases separating them. CDR1 is ENHRY and CDR2 is SYGVKD in the germline V gene. This CDR3 region has 15 residues. This CDR3 is CAISYETGLGYGYTF. DNA for the CDR3: TGTGCCATCAGCTACGAAACAGGTTTAGGGTATGGCTACACCTTC.

The chain couples TRBV7-8 to TRBJ2-5; 7 bases are a match to TRBD2. The germline V gene encodes CDR1 SGHVS and CDR2 FQNEAQ. V was pared by 2 bases and J by 5 bases, with 8 bases of the junction left unmatched. The CDR3 loop spans 15 amino acids. The CDR3 sequence: CASSLRGGSEETQYF. The CDR3, as DNA: TGTGCCAGCAGCTTACGGGGCGGGAGTGAGGAGACCCAGTACTTC.

With regard to this clone: This sample includes further DNA sequences coding for the same CDR3. The V and J genes are TRBV5-4 and TRBJ2-1; maybe TRBD1 (5 bases). This CDR3 has 16 residues. V lost 1 base and J 0 bases, leaving 11 bases between the germline ends. From germline, CDR1 is SGHNT and CDR2 YYREEE (reference sequence). Here the CDR3 reads CASSLRGLSSYNEQFF. CDR3 DNA: TGTGCCAGCAGCTTGAGGGGTCTAAGCTCCTACAATGAGCAGTTCTTC.

This clone was observed once. V usage is TRBV27 and J usage is TRBJ2-7; 7 bases are shared with TRBD2. This CDR3 comprises 14 residues. CDR1 and CDR2 from the germline V gene are MNHEY and SMNVEV (reference sequence). Unmatched junction bases numbered 8, after V lost 6 bases and J lost 3 bases. The CDR3 loop reads CASSSWGGFYEQYF. DNA of the CDR3: TGTGCCAGCAGCTCTTGGGGGGGGTTCTACGAGCAGTACTTC.

On this clone: Other nucleotide sequences in the sample specify the same CDR3. The chain links TRBV28 to TRBJ1-2; 7 bases match TRBD1. Germline V gene sequence: CDR1 MDHEN, CDR2 SYDVKM. The CDR3 has 13 amino acids. V lost 6 bases, J lost 2 bases, and 3 bases stayed unmatched. The CDR3 reads CASSWTGNYGYTF. CDR3 DNA: TGTGCCAGCAGCTGGACAGGCAACTATGGCTACACCTTC.

This rearrangement joins TRBV28 to TRBJ2-1; D tentatively fits TRBD1 or TRBD2 (5 bases each). This CDR3 has 13 amino acids. V was clipped by 3 bases and J by 10 bases, with 13 bases between them. Germline CDR1 and CDR2: MDHEN and SYDVKM. The CDR3 sequence: CASSLPGRGEQFF. The CDR3 region has the DNA TGTGCCAGCAGTTTGCCGGGAAGGGGCGAGCAGTTCTTC.

This chain's CDR3 is CASSYAGGSGNTIYF. In DNA, the CDR3 is TGTGCCAGCAGTTATGCAGGGGGCTCTGGAAACACCATATATTTT. The V call is TRBV28, the J call TRBJ1-3; 7 nucleotides line up with TRBD1. The CDR3 has 15 amino acids. The trim removed 4 bases at V and 0 bases at J, leaving 3 bases unmatched. Germline V gene sequence: CDR1 MDHEN, CDR2 SYDVKM.

As for this clone: In the same sample, other DNA sequences code for this CDR3. This chain uses TRBV7-2 with TRBJ2-3; D remains unclear. The length of the CDR3 is 12 residues. Germline V lookup: CDR1 SGHTA, CDR2 FQGNSA. Trimming left V 4 bases short and J 2 bases short, with 4 bases between. CDR3 sequence: CASSSYTDTQYF. The CDR3 DNA reads as TGTGCCAGCAGCTCGTACACAGATACGCAGTATTTT.

The rearrangement uses TRBV28 and TRBJ2-5; D is uncertain. Germline V lookup: CDR1 MDHEN, CDR2 SYDVKM. There are 15 residues in the CDR3. The V end was cut by 3 bases, the J end by 5 bases, with 16 bases between. CDR3 DNA: TGTGCCAGCAGTTTCTTGGGCCCGTCGGCGGAGACCCAGTACTTC. Translating it yields CASSFLGPSAETQYF. Full variable domain (outside the CDR3, taken from reference TRBV28 and TRBJ2-5): DVKVTQSSRYLVKRTGEKVFLECVQDMDHENMFWYRQDPGLGLRLIYFSYDVKMKEKGDIPEGYSVSREKKERFSLILESASTNQTSMYLCASSFLGPSAETQYFGPGTRLLVL.

The chain joins TRBV28 to TRBJ2-7; 8 bases fit TRBD1. The CDR3 consists of 15 residues. With 5 bases clipped from V and 6 bases from J, the junction kept 12 bases outside the gene matches. Germline values: CDR1 MDHEN, CDR2 SYDVKM. CDR3: CASSAPGQAVTEQYF. DNA of the CDR3: TGTGCCAGCAGTGCACCGGGACAGGCCGTCACCGAGCAGTACTTC.